The text below deals with one T cell receptor (beta chain). All enrollees were roughly 18 to 95 years old and from roughly 22 US areas. Trimming left V 4 bases short and J 3 bases short, with 4 bases between. CDR1 and CDR2 (germline): SGHNT, YYREEE (reference sequence). The CDR3 runs to 11 residues. The data originate from a study of blood T cell repertoires in COVID-19. Per the study methods: Amplification from reference gene primers served as the basis for estimated nucleated cell counts. Using immunoSEQ multiplex PCR, the repertoire was profiled, and TCRdb retains in-frame clones only, with some absent. D and trimming were read from the DNA, whereas the V and J calls and clone size are those reported in that table. Here the sample spans 140,000 or so clones, around 85% being singletons.

What was sequenced was PBMCs or T cells enriched from blood (not recorded which). This receptor was taken from a man in his forties or fifties who had recovered from COVID-19. The chain has TRBV5-4 and TRBJ1-1; D remains ambiguous. The DNA of the CDR3 is TGTGCCAGCAGCAGCTACACTGAAGCTTTCTTT. It is translated as CASSSYTEAFF.